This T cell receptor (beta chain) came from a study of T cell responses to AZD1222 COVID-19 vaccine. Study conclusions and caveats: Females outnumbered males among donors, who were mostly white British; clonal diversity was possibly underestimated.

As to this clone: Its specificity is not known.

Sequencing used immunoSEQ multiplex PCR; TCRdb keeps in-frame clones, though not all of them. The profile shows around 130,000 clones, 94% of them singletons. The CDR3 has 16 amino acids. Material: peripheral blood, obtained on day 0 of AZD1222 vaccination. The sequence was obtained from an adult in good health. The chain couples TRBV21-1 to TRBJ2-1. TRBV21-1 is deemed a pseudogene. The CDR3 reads CASSKVLDPYEYEQFF. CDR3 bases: TGTGCCAGCAGCAAAGTGCTGGATCCCTATGAGTATGAGCAGTTCTTC.